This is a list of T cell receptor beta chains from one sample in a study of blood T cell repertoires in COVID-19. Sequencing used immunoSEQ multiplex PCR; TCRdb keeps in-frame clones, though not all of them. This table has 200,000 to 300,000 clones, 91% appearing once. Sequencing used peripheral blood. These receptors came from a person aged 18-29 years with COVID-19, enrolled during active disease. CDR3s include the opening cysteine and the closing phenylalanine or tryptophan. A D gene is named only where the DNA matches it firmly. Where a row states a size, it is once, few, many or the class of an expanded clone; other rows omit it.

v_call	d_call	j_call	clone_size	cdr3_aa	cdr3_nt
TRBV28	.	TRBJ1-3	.	CASSSQRDGNTIYF	TGTGCCAGCAGTTCGCAACGGGATGGAAACACCATATATTTT
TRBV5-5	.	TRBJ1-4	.	CASSLAPATNEKLFF	TGTGCCAGCAGCTTGGCACCAGCAACTAATGAAAAACTGTTTTTT
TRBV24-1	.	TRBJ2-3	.	CATGERATDTQYF	TGTGCCACCGGGGAGCGGGCGACAGATACGCAGTATTTT
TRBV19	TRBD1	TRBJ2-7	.	CASSDRGIEQYF	TGTGCCAGTAGCGACAGGGGAATCGAGCAGTACTTC
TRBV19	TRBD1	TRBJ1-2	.	CASTPRGQGAHGYTF	TGTGCCAGTACCCCACGGGGACAGGGGGCCCATGGCTACACCTTC
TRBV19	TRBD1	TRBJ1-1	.	CASSEQGRTEAFF	TGTGCCAGTAGTGAACAGGGGCGGACTGAAGCTTTCTTT
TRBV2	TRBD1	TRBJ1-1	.	CASRRTGGVYTEAFF	TGTGCCAGCAGGAGGACAGGGGGCGTGTACACTGAAGCTTTCTTT
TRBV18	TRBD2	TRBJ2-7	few	CASSPHDGRGVAYEQYF	TGTGCCAGCTCACCACACGACGGGAGGGGGGTAGCCTACGAGCAGTACTTC
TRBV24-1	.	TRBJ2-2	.	CATSDWLVNTGELFF	TGTGCCACCAGTGATTGGCTCGTGAACACCGGGGAGCTGTTTTTT
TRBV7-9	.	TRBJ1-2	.	CASSLDGLKHYYGYTF	TGTGCCAGCAGCCTCGACGGACTGAAGCACTACTATGGCTACACCTTC
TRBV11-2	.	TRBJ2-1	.	CASSLDQGIWQFF	TGTGCCAGCAGCTTAGATCAGGGCATTTGGCAGTTCTTC
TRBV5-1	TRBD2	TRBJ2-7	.	CASSTGTSYTYEQYF	TGCGCCAGCAGCACGGGGACTAGCTATACCTACGAGCAGTACTTC
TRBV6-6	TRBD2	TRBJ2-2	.	CASSSGGRGNTGELFF	TGTGCCAGCAGTTCCGGGGGGAGGGGTAACACCGGGGAGCTGTTTTTT
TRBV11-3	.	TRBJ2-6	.	CASSLPTGTGANVLTF	TGTGCCAGCAGCCTCCCCACAGGGACTGGGGCCAACGTCCTGACTTTC
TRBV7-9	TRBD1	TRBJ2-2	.	CASRPPDRGFPGELFF	TGTGCCAGCCGCCCCCCGGACAGGGGATTTCCCGGGGAGCTGTTTTTT
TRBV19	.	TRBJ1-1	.	CASSLQGGVTEAFF	TGTGCCAGTAGTTTACAGGGCGGAGTGACTGAAGCTTTCTTT
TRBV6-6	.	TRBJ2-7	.	CASSYPDSRLEEQYF	TGTGCCAGCAGTTACCCCGACAGTAGACTGGAGGAGCAGTACTTC
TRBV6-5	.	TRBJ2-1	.	CASSYKRVVNNEQFF	TGTGCCAGCAGTTACAAGCGGGTTGTCAACAATGAGCAGTTCTTC
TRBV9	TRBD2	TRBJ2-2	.	CASSNRLAGVVGELFF	TGTGCCAGCAGCAACCGACTAGCGGGAGTGGTCGGGGAGCTGTTTTTT
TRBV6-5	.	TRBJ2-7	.	CASSYSERWVEQYF	TGTGCCAGCAGTTACTCGGAGAGGTGGGTTGAGCAGTACTTC
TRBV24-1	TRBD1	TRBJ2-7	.	CATSDPGQAPYEQYF	TGTGCCACCAGTGACCCGGGACAGGCCCCCTACGAGCAGTACTTC
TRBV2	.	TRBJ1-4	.	CASRTASIEKLFF	TGTGCCAGCAGGACAGCTTCAATTGAAAAACTGTTTTTT
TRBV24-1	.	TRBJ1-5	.	CATSDGGGNQPQHF	TGTGCCACCAGTGATGGGGGGGGGAATCAGCCCCAGCATTTT
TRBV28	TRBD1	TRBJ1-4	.	CASSLFRQGANEKLFF	TGTGCCAGCAGTTTGTTCAGACAGGGCGCTAATGAAAAACTGTTTTTT
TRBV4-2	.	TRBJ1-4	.	CASSQGGGGSGEEKLFF	TGTGCCAGCAGCCAAGGAGGAGGCGGATCAGGGGAGGAAAAACTGTTTTTT
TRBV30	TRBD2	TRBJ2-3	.	CAWSGGADTQYF	TGTGCCTGGTCGGGAGGGGCAGATACGCAGTATTTT
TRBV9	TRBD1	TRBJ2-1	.	CASSPGTGTYNEQFF	TGTGCCAGCAGCCCCGGGACAGGGACCTACAATGAGCAGTTCTTC
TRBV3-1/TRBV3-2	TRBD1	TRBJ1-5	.	CASSPGDSIAQPQHF	TGTGCCAGCAGCCCTGGGGACAGTATCGCTCAGCCCCAGCATTTT
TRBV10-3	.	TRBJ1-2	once	CAISDERGINYGYTF	TGTGCCATCAGTGACGAGAGGGGGATTAACTATGGCTACACCTTC
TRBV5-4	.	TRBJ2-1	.	CASSSSGTSATEQFF	TGTGCCAGCAGCAGTTCCGGGACTTCCGCTACTGAGCAGTTCTTC
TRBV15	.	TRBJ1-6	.	CATSSVTVRYSPLHF	TGTGCCACCAGCAGTGTGACAGTCCGATATTCACCCCTCCACTTT
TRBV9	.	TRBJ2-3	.	CASSGRLTDTQYF	TGTGCCAGCAGCGGCAGACTTACAGATACGCAGTATTTT
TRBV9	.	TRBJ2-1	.	CASSVALADIEQFF	TGTGCCAGCAGCGTAGCTTTGGCTGACATTGAGCAGTTCTTC
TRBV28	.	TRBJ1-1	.	CASTQVEVRNTEAFF	TGTGCCAGCACCCAAGTTGAGGTCCGGAACACTGAAGCTTTCTTT
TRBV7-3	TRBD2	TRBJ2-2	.	CASSWEARLAGWGTGELFF	TGTGCCAGCAGCTGGGAGGCTAGACTAGCGGGATGGGGCACCGGGGAGCTGTTTTTT
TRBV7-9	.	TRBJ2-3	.	CASSFSGEGTDTQYF	TGTGCCAGCAGCTTTTCCGGAGAGGGCACAGATACGCAGTATTTT
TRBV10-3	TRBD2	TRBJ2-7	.	CAISSTSGSYEQYF	TGTGCCATCAGTTCGACTAGCGGGAGCTACGAGCAGTACTTC
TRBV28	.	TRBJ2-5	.	CASSSRLLQETQYF	TGTGCCAGCAGTTCTCGACTACTACAAGAGACCCAGTACTTC
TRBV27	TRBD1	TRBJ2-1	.	CASSLSSGQWSSYNEQFF	TGTGCCAGCAGTCTATCCTCGGGACAGTGGAGCTCCTACAATGAGCAGTTCTTC
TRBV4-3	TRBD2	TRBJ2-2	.	CASSQDRAGVKHGELFF	TGCGCCAGCAGCCAAGATCGGGCGGGGGTGAAGCACGGGGAGCTGTTTTTT
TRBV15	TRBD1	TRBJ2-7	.	CATSRDDTGVAYEQYF	TGTGCCACCAGCAGAGACGATACAGGGGTGGCCTACGAGCAGTACTTC
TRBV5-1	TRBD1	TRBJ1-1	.	CASSRGTGVNTEAFF	TGCGCCAGCAGCCGCGGGACAGGGGTGAACACTGAAGCTTTCTTT
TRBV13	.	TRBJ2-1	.	CASSLGRVGGTYNEQFF	TGTGCCAGCAGCTTAGGCCGTGTTGGGGGGACCTACAATGAGCAGTTCTTC
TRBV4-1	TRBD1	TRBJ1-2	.	CASSLQGQGGGYTF	TGCGCCAGCAGCCTCCAGGGACAGGGGGGCGGCTACACCTTC
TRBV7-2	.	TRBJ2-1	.	CASTLGLPDQGEQFF	TGTGCCAGCACCCTCGGACTTCCCGACCAAGGAGAGCAGTTCTTC
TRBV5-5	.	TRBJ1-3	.	CASTLVGGNTIYF	TGTGCCAGCACCCTAGTGGGTGGAAACACCATATATTTT